Below are 26 T cell receptor beta chains sequenced from a single sample in a study of T cell changes during pregnancy in multiple sclerosis. Profiling relied on immunoSEQ multiplex PCR, and the TCRdb table lists in-frame clones only, not all of them. The sample carries fewer than 50,000 clones, under 90% recorded once. The sample was peripheral blood, taken in the second trimester of pregnancy. Receptor source: a female donor in good health, enrolled as a control in a pregnancy study.

V gene TRBV4-1 combines with J gene TRBJ2-7, with D unclear. Germline V gene sequence: CDR1 MGHRA, CDR2 YSYEKL. CDR3 length: 14 residues. Trimming pared 4 bases from V and 2 bases from J, leaving 12 bases between. CDR3 sequence: CASSPFGEAYEQYF. CDR3 in DNA: TGCGCCAGCAGCCCTTTCGGAGAGGCCTACGAGCAGTACTTC.

The CDR3 coding sequence is TGTGCCAGCAGCTCCGCCTACGAGCAGTACTTC. It codes for CASSSAYEQYF. The chain combines TRBV7-2 with TRBJ2-7; D remains unclear. Germline V gene data show CDR1 as SGHTA and CDR2 as FQGNSA. The length of the CDR3 is 11 residues. V was trimmed by 4 bases and J by 2 bases, leaving 3 bases between them.

The V call is TRBV18, the J call TRBJ1-5; D is unclear. Per germline, CDR1 KGHSH and CDR2 LQKENI. Trimming left V 0 bases short and J 6 bases short, with 12 bases between. The CDR3 is made up of 15 amino acids. The CDR3: CASSPPSNAGQPQHF. The CDR3, as DNA: TGTGCCAGCTCACCACCGTCTAATGCTGGTCAGCCCCAGCATTTT.

V and J are TRBV11-1 and TRBJ1-1; TRBD1 might be the D (5 bases). CDR3 length: 14 residues. Per germline, CDR1 SGHAT and CDR2 FQDESV (reference sequence). Deletions cut 4 bases from V and 4 bases from J, with 13 bases between. The DNA of the CDR3 is TGTGCCAGCAGCTCCCTAGACAGAGGCACTGAAGCTTTCTTT. Residues: CASSSLDRGTEAFF.

The chain employs TRBV30 and TRBJ1-3, with D unclear. With 2 bases removed from V and 1 base from J, the gap between germline ends came to 6 bases. Germline CDR1 and CDR2: GTSNPN and SVGIG (reference sequence). The CDR3 is 13 amino acids. The CDR3 DNA reads as TGTGCCTGGAGTTACGGTTCTGGAAACACCATATATTTT. Amino acids: CAWSYGSGNTIYF.

The CDR3 nucleotides are TGTGCCATCAGTGAGAGTCAACTTAGCACAGATACGCAGTATTTT. This translates into CAISESQLSTDTQYF. The rearrangement joins TRBV10-3 to TRBJ2-3; D unclear. Trimming took off 2 bases at V and 0 bases at J, with 9 bases between the two ends. Germline V CDR1 and CDR2: ENHRY, SYGVKD. This CDR3 region has 15 residues.

The chain recombines TRBV27 with TRBJ2-6; D unclear. V was clipped by 3 bases and J by 0 bases, with 12 bases between them. CDR3 length: 17 amino acids. CDR1 is MNHEY, CDR2 SMNVEV, per germline (reference sequence). The CDR3, as DNA: TGTGCCAGCAGTTTTCGAGGCGCATCCTCTGGGGCCAACGTCCTGACTTTC. Its protein is CASSFRGASSGANVLTF. Together with reference TRBV27 and TRBJ2-6, the CDR3 gives the full variable domain: EAQVTQNPRYLITVTGKKLTVTCSQNMNHEYMSWYRQDPGLGLRQIYYSMNVEVTDKGDVPEGYKVSRKEKRNFPLILESPSPNQTSLYFCASSFRGASSGANVLTFGAGSRLTVL.

This clone was observed once. This sequence joins TRBV27 and TRBJ2-5, with D possibly being TRBD2 (5 bases). V dropped 6 bases and J dropped 6 bases, with 14 bases sitting between them. Germline CDR1 reads MNHEY; CDR2 reads SMNVEV (reference sequence). CDR3 length: 13 residues. Here the CDR3 reads CASSVVSGKTQYF. CDR3 nucleotide sequence: TGTGCCAGCAGCGTAGTCTCGGGGAAGACCCAGTACTTC.

The V gene is TRBV5-1, the J gene TRBJ2-3; D uncertain. The germline V and J ends were trimmed by 3 bases and 6 bases, with 11 bases remaining between them. CDR3 size: 13 residues. Germline CDR1 reads SGHRS; CDR2 reads YFSETQ. CDR3 region: CASSSGVADTQYF. In nucleotides, the CDR3 is TGCGCCAGCAGCTCGGGTGTGGCGGATACGCAGTATTTT.

The chain joins TRBV15 to TRBJ1-5; D uncertain. V was pared by 5 bases and J by 2 bases, with 13 bases between. Germline-derived CDR1 and CDR2 are LNHNV and YYDKDF (reference sequence). CDR3 length: 15 amino acids. The CDR3 reads CATSVKNEGNQPQHF. CDR3 DNA sequence: TGTGCCACCAGCGTTAAGAACGAGGGCAATCAGCCCCAGCATTTT.

CDR3 DNA sequence: TGCGCCAGCAGCCAGGCCGGCTGGAGGGACAATGAGCAGTTCTTC. Protein product: CASSQAGWRDNEQFF. J is TRBJ2-1 and V is TRBV4-3; possible D gene TRBD2, 6 bases. The germline gives CDR1 LGHNA, CDR2 YSLEER. The CDR3 is 15 residues long. V lost 3 bases to trimming and J lost 5 bases, with 14 bases between them.

V gene TRBV4-1 combines with J gene TRBJ2-7; TRBD2 is a possible D gene (6 bases). The V end was cut by 4 bases, the J end by 6 bases, with 22 bases between. Germline V gives CDR1 MGHRA, CDR2 YSYEKL. CDR3 size: 16 residues. DNA for the CDR3: TGCGCCAGCAGCCGGGGACTCACTCCCTCAGAGTTCGAGCAGTACTTC. Protein product: CASSRGLTPSEFEQYF.

The chain has TRBV6-6 and TRBJ1-1, with 9 bases that match TRBD1. J was trimmed by 5 bases and V by 0 bases; bases with no gene match: 4. The CDR3 totals 15 residues. Germline values: CDR1 MNHNY, CDR2 SVGAGI (reference sequence). CDR3: CASSYSDRGGTEAFF. DNA of the CDR3: TGTGCCAGCAGTTACTCCGACAGGGGGGGGACTGAAGCTTTCTTT.

The chain combines TRBV18 with TRBJ2-7; 8 bases are shared with TRBD1. In germline, CDR1 is KGHSH, CDR2 LQKENI. V was clipped by 0 bases and J by 1 base; unmatched bases: 5. The CDR3 sequence is 16 residues long. The CDR3 DNA reads TGTGCCAGCTCACCACCCAGGACAGGGCGGTCCTACGAGCAGTACTTC. Protein product: CASSPPRTGRSYEQYF.

The chain recombines TRBV19 with TRBJ2-7; D possibly corresponds to TRBD1 (6 bases). Trimming took 4 bases from V and 0 from J, leaving 10 bases between them. The CDR3 consists of 14 residues. Germline V CDR1 and CDR2: LNHDA, SQIVND (reference sequence). CDR3 sequence reads: CASSTDRLSYEQYF. CDR3 bases: TGTGCCAGTAGTACAGACAGGCTCTCCTACGAGCAGTACTTC. The full variable domain, its missing parts supplied by reference TRBV19 and TRBJ2-7, is DGGITQSPKYLFRKEGQNVTLSCEQNLNHDAMYWYRQDPGQGLRLIYYSQIVNDFQKGDIAEGYSVSREKKESFPLTVTSAQKNPTAFYLCASSTDRLSYEQYFGPGTRLTVT.

The chain employs TRBV28 and TRBJ2-7; possible D gene TRBD2, 5 bases. The V gene's germline CDR1 is MDHEN and CDR2 SYDVKM. V was trimmed by 3 bases and J by 7 bases, leaving 10 bases between them. CDR3 length equals 12 residues. The CDR3 protein is CASSLVRGEQYF. In nucleotides, the CDR3 is TGTGCCAGCAGTTTGGTCCGGGGTGAGCAGTACTTC.

The J gene is TRBJ1-5, the V gene TRBV6-6; 8 bases agree with TRBD1. CDR1 and CDR2 from the germline V gene are MNHNY and SVGAGI (reference sequence). With V trimmed by 9 bases and J by 4 bases, 5 bases remained unmatched. This CDR3 spans 13 amino acids. Here the CDR3 DNA reads TGTGCCAGTCGGGACAGGCTTAATCAGCCCCAGCATTTT. This codes for CASRDRLNQPQHF.

The V call is TRBV10-1, the J call TRBJ1-1, with unresolved D. The CDR3 loop spans 13 amino acids. CDR1 and CDR2 (germline): WNHNN, SYGVQD (reference sequence). V was shortened by 5 bases and J by 0 bases, with 7 bases between the two germline ends. Written as DNA, the CDR3 is TGCGCCAGCAGTTCACAGCTGAACACTGAAGCTTTCTTT. Its translation: CASSSQLNTEAFF.

This chain uses TRBV2 with TRBJ1-5; the D gene is possibly TRBD1 (5 bases). The germline V gene encodes CDR1 SNHLY and CDR2 FYNNEI. The CDR3 consists of 15 residues. The V gene lost 6 bases and the J gene lost 4 bases, with 16 bases spanning the gap. For the CDR3, the DNA is TGTGCCAGCAGACCAACGACAGCGTGGAATCAGCCCCAGCATTTT. This translates into CASRPTTAWNQPQHF.

The V call is TRBV6-5, the J call TRBJ1-2, with TRBD1 matching over 7 bases. The CDR3 contains 12 residues. V was clipped by 5 bases and J by 7 bases; unmatched bases: 4. Germline CDR1 reads MNHEY; CDR2 reads SVGAGI. DNA of the CDR3: TGTGCCAGCAGTAAAGGGGGCCGTGGCTACACCTTC. The encoded protein is CASSKGGRGYTF.

The CDR3 is CASSLEGFGAGVVQPQHF. DNA of the CDR3: TGTGCCAGCAGCTTAGAAGGTTTCGGTGCGGGGGTTGTTCAGCCCCAGCATTTT. This chain links TRBV7-9 with TRBJ1-5; tentatively, D is TRBD1 (5 bases). V lost 1 base, J lost 6 bases, and 22 bases lay in between. The CDR3 runs to 18 residues. Germline CDR1 and CDR2: SEHNR and FQNEAQ (reference sequence).

The chain recombines TRBV19 with TRBJ1-5; 9 nucleotides line up with TRBD1. This CDR3 is built from 18 residues. The V segment lost 5 bases and the J segment 5 bases; nucleotides outside the gene matches: 16. The germline V gene has CDR1 LNHDA and CDR2 SQIVND (reference sequence). The CDR3 sequence: CASSGLSTGTGMHQPQHF. DNA for the CDR3: TGTGCCAGTAGTGGGCTGAGCACCGGGACAGGGATGCATCAGCCCCAGCATTTT.

In this sample, this clone turned up a few times. This chain joins TRBV9 and TRBJ1-1; possible D gene TRBD1, 6 bases. Germline CDR1 and CDR2: SGDLS and YYNGEE. The CDR3 contains 13 residues. Trimming took 0 bases from V and 11 from J, leaving 14 bases between them. As DNA, the CDR3 is TGTGCCAGCAGCGTAGCGGACGGGCAGGGGGCTTTCTTT. Encoded protein: CASSVADGQGAFF.

This clone was seen a single time. The chain is built from TRBV7-2 and TRBJ1-5; a weak D match, TRBD1 (6 bases). V was trimmed by 5 bases and J by 3 bases, leaving 17 bases between them. The germline V gene has CDR1 SGHTA and CDR2 FQGNSA. The CDR3 is made up of 16 amino acids. Written as DNA, the CDR3 is TGTGCCAGCAGCCACGACAGGTCCGGGAACAATCAGCCCCAGCATTTT. Protein sequence: CASSHDRSGNNQPQHF.

This clone has more than one count but fewer than ten. The rearrangement uses TRBV9 and TRBJ1-6; D perhaps matches TRBD1 (6 bases). Germline V CDR1 and CDR2: SGDLS, YYNGEE. CDR3 length: 16 residues. V was cut by 4 bases and J by 7 bases, with 18 bases left in between. Here the CDR3 DNA reads TGTGCCAGCAGCTCCTCGTCCGGGACAACAAATTCACCCCTCCACTTT. Translation gives CASSSSSGTTNSPLHF.

The rearrangement uses TRBV11-3 and TRBJ1-2; 9 bases are shared with TRBD1. This CDR3 has 16 residues. The ends lost 1 base at V and 1 base at J; junction bases unmatched: 4. The germline gives CDR1 SGHNT, CDR2 YENEEA. CDR3 nucleotide sequence: TGTGCCAGCAGCTTAGGTGACAGGGGGTTTAACTATGGCTACACCTTC. This gives the protein CASSLGDRGFNYGYTF.